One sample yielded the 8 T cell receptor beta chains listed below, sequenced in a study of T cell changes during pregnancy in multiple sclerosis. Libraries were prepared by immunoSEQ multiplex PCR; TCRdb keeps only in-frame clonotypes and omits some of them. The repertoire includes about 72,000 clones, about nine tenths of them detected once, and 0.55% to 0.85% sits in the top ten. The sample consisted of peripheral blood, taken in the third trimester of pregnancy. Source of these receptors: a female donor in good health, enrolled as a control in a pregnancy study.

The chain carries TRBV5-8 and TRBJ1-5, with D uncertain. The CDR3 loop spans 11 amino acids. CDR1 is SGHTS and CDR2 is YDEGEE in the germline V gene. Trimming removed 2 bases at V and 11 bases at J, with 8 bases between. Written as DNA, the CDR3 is TGTGCCAGCAGCTTACCAGTTGCCCAGCATTTT. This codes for CASSLPVAQHF. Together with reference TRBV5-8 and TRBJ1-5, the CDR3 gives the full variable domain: EAGVTQSPTHLIKTRGQQATLRCSPISGHTSVYWYQQALGLGLQFLLWYDEGEERNRGNFPPRFSGRQFPNYSSELNVNALELEDSALYLCASSLPVAQHFGDGTRLSIL.

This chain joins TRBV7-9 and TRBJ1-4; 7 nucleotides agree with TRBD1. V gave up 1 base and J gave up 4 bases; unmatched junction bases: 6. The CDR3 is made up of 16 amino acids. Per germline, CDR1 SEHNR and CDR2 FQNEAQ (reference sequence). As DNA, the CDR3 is TGTGCCAGCAGCTTAGGCAGACAGGGATATAATGAAAAACTGTTTTTT. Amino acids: CASSLGRQGYNEKLFF. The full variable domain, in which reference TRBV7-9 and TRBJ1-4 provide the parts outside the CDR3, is DTGVSQNPRHKITKRGQNVTFRCDPISEHNRLYWYRQTLGQGPEFLTYFQNEAQLEKSRLLSDRFSAERPKGSFSTLEIQRTEQGDSAMYLCASSLGRQGYNEKLFFGSGTQLSVL.

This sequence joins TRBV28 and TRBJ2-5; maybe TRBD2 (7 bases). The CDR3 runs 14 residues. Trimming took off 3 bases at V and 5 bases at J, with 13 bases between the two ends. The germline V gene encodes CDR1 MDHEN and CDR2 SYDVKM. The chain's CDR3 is CASSLGGHGETQYF. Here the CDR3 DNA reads TGTGCCAGCAGTTTGGGGGGGCACGGGGAGACCCAGTACTTC.

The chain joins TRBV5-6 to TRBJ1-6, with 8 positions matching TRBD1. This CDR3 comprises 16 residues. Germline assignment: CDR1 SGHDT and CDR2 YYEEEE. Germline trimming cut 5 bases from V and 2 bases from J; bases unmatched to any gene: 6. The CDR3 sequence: CASRIDRGAYNSPLHF. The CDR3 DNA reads TGTGCCAGCAGGATCGACAGGGGCGCCTATAATTCACCCCTCCACTTT. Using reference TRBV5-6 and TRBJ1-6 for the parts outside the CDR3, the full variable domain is DAGVTQSPTHLIKTRGQQVTLRCSPKSGHDTVSWYQQALGQGPQFIFQYYEEEERQRGNFPDRFSGHQFPNYSSELNVNALLLGDSALYLCASRIDRGAYNSPLHFGNGTRLTVT.

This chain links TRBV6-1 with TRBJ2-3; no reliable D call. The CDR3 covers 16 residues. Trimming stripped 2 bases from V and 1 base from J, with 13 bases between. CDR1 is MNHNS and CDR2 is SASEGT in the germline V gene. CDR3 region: CASSELPSYRTDTQYF. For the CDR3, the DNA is TGTGCCAGCAGTGAACTGCCTAGTTACCGCACAGATACGCAGTATTTT.

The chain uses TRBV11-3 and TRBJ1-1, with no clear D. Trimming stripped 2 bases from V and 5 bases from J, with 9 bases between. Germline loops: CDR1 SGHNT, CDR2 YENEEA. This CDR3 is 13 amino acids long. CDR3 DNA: TGTGCCAGCAGCTTAAACCCCCGGACTGAAGCTTTCTTT. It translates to CASSLNPRTEAFF. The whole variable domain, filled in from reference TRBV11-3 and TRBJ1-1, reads EAGVVQSPRYKIIEKKQPVAFWCNPISGHNTLYWYLQNLGQGPELLIRYENEEAVDDSQLPKDRFSAERLKGVDSTLKIQPAELGDSAVYLCASSLNPRTEAFFGQGTRLTVV.

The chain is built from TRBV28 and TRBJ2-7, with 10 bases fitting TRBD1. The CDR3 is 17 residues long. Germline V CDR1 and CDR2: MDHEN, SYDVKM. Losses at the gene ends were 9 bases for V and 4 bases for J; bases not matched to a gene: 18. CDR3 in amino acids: CASPGQGPQPPKYEQYF. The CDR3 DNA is TGTGCCAGTCCGGGACAGGGGCCGCAGCCCCCTAAATACGAGCAGTACTTC.

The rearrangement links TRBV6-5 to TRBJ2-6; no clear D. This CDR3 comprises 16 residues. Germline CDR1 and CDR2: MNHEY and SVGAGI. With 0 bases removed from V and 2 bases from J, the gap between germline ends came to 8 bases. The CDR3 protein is CASSYSGMTGANVLTF. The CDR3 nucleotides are TGTGCCAGCAGTTACTCGGGCATGACTGGGGCCAACGTCCTGACTTTC.